These T cell receptor beta chains were read from a single sample in a study of blood T cells in healthy people across ages. TCRdb re-derived calls from the 5' RACE reads in MiXCR, one entry per CDR3 protein. The sample holds 600,000 or so distinct CDR3 sequences, about 30% seen once. What was sequenced was blood. The receptors shown here come from a woman of 80 years or more in good health. CDR3s include the opening cysteine and the closing phenylalanine or tryptophan. A D gene is named only where the DNA matches it firmly. Clone size is not always given. Where it is, it says once, few, many or a class for expanded clones.

D	size	V	J	DNA	CDR3
.	many	TRBV20-1	TRBJ1-4	TGCAGTGCTGAAGGTCTTGGAGGTGAAAAACTGTTTTTT	CSAEGLGGEKLFF
TRBD1	few	TRBV6-1	TRBJ1-5	TGTGCCAGCAGTGAAGGGGTGGGGTGGTCAGGGGGCTATAGCAATCAGCCCCAGCATTTT	CASSEGVGWSGGYSNQPQHF
.	.	TRBV25-1	TRBJ2-6	TGTGCCAGCAGTGATCGTGACCGCTCTGGGGCCAACGTCCTGACTTTC	CASSDRDRSGANVLTF
TRBD2	.	TRBV20-1	TRBJ2-1	TGCAGTGCTCCCAGACCGGGACTAGCGCAGAATGAGCAGTTCTTC	CSAPRPGLAQNEQFF
.	many	TRBV5-1	TRBJ2-1	TGCGCCAGCAGCGGAGGGGGATCCCGCGAGCAGTTCTTC	CASSGGGSREQFF
.	.	TRBV25-1	TRBJ1-4	TGTGCCAGCAGTGAGATGGACGGGACAGAAAAACTGTTTTTT	CASSEMDGTEKLFF
.	many	TRBV12-3/TRBV12-4	TRBJ1-1	TGTGCCAGCAGCACCGACATCGGAAAGAACACTGAAGCTTTCTTT	CASSTDIGKNTEAFF
TRBD1	many	TRBV5-5	TRBJ2-1	TGTGCCAGCATATATAGGGACAGCTACAATGAGCAGTTCTTC	CASIYRDSYNEQFF
.	few	TRBV7-8	TRBJ2-2	TGTGCCAGCAGCTTAGCGACCTGGAGAATACGGAACACCGGGGAGCTGTTTTTT	CASSLATWRIRNTGELFF
.	many	TRBV5-6	TRBJ2-5	TGTGCCAGCAGCTTGGGCCAGACCGGGACCCAGTACTTC	CASSLGQTGTQYF
TRBD2	few	TRBV2	TRBJ2-7	TGTGCCAGCAGTTGGACTAGTACCGGGAATGAGCAGTACTTC	CASSWTSTGNEQYF
.	.	TRBV11-3	TRBJ2-3	TGTGCCAGCAGCGATCCCCCAACAGATACGCAGTATTTT	CASSDPPTDTQYF
.	many	TRBV28	TRBJ2-7	TGTGCCAGCAGTTTACAGTTGATTTGGGAGCAGTACTTC	CASSLQLIWEQYF
.	many	TRBV20-1	TRBJ1-5	TGCAGTGCTACTCCCCCAGGGAATCAGCCCCAGCATTTT	CSATPPGNQPQHF
.	many	TRBV7-2	TRBJ1-2	TGTGCCAGCAGCCCAGCGGGGGGGGACTATGGCTACACCTTC	CASSPAGGDYGYTF
TRBD1	few	TRBV27	TRBJ1-6	TGTGCCAGCAGGGGGACAGGGGTTTATAATTCACCCCTCCACTTT	CASRGTGVYNSPLHF
TRBD1	.	TRBV7-8	TRBJ2-7	TGTGCCAGCAGCCCCCGGGACAGAGAAGGAGAGCAGTACTTC	CASSPRDREGEQYF